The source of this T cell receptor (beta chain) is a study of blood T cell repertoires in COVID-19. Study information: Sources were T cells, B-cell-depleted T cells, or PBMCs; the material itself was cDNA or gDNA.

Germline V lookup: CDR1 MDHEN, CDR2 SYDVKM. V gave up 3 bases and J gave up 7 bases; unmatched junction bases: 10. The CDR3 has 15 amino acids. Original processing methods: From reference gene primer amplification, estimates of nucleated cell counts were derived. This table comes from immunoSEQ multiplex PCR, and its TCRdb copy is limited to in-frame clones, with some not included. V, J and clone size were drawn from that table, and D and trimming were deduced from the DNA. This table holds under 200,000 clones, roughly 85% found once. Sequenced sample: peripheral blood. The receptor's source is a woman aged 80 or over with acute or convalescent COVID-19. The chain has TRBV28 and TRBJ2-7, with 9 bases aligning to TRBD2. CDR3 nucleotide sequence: TGTGCCAGCAGTTTGGGGGGACTAGCCGATCGAGAGCAGTACTTC. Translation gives CASSLGGLADREQYF.